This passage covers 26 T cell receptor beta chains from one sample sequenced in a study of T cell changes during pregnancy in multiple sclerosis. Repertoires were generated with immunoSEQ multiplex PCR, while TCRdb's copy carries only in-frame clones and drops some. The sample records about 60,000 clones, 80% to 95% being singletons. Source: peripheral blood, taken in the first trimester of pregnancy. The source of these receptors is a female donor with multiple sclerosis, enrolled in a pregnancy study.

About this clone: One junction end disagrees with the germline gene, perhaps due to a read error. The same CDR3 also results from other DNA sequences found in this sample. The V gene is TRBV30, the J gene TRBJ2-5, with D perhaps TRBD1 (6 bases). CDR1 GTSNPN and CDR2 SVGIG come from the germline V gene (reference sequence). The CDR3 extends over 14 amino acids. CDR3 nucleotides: TGTGCCTGGAGTGTTACAGGGAGTGCCGAGACTCAGTACTTC. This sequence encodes CAWSVTGSAETQYF.

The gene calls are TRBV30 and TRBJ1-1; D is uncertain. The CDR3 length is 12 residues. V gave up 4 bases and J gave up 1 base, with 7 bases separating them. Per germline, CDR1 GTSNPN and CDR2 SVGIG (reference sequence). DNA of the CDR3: TGTGCCTGGAAGTACTCGAACACTGAAGCTTTCTTT. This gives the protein CAWKYSNTEAFF. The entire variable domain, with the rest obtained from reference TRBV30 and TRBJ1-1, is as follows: SQTIHQWPATLVQPVGSPLSLECTVEGTSNPNLYWYRQAAGRGLQLLFYSVGIGQISSEVPQNLSASRPQDRQFILSSKKLLLSDSGFYLCAWKYSNTEAFFGQGTRLTVV.

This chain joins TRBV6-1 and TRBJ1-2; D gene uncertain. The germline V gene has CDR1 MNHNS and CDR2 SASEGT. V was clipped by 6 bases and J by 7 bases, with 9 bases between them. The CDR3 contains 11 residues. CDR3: CASRTGSGYTF. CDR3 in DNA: TGTGCCAGCAGAACGGGTTCTGGCTACACCTTC.

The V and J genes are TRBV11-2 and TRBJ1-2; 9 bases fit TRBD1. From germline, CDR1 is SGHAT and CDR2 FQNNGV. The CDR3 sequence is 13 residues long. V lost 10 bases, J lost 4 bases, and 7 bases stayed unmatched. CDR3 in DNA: TGTGCCACCCCAGGGACAGGGAGCTATGGCTACACCTTC. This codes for CATPGTGSYGYTF.

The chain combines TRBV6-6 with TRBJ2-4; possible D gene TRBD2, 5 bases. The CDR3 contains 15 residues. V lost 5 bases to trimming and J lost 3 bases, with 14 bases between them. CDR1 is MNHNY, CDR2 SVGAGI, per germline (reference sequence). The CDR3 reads CASSVLGKDKNIQYF. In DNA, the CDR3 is TGTGCCAGCAGTGTCCTCGGGAAGGACAAAAACATTCAGTACTTC.

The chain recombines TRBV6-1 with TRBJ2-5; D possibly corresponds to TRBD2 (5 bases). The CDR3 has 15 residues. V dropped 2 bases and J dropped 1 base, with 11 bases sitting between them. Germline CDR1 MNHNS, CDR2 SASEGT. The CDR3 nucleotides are TGTGCCAGCAGTGAATGGGGAGCGGTCCAAGAGACCCAGTACTTC. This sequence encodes CASSEWGAVQETQYF.

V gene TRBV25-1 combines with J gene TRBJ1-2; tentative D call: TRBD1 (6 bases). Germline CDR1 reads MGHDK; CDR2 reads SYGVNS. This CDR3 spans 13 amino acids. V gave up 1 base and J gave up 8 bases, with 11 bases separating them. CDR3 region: CASSELTGLGYTF. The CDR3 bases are TGTGCCAGCAGTGAATTAACAGGGCTAGGCTACACCTTC.

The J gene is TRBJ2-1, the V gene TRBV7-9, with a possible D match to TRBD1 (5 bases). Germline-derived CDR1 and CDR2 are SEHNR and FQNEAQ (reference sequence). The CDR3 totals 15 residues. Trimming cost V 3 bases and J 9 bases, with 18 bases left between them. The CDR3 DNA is TGTGCCAGCAGCTTGGGTGGCAGGACAAAAGGTGAGCAGTTCTTC. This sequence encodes CASSLGGRTKGEQFF.

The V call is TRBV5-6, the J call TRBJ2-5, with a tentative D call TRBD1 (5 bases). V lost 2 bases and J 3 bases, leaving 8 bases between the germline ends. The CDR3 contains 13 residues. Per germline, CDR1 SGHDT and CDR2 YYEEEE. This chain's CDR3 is CASSFTGEETQYF. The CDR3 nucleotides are TGTGCCAGCAGCTTCACAGGCGAAGAGACCCAGTACTTC.

The CDR3 nucleotides are TGTGCCAGCAGCTTACCTGGACAGGGGGGCTACGAGCAGTACTTC. It codes for CASSLPGQGGYEQYF. The V and J genes are TRBV7-9 and TRBJ2-7, with TRBD1 matching over 10 bases. Germline values: CDR1 SEHNR, CDR2 FQNEAQ (reference sequence). CDR3 length: 15 amino acids. V shed 2 bases and J 3 bases; nucleotides not matched to a gene: 4.

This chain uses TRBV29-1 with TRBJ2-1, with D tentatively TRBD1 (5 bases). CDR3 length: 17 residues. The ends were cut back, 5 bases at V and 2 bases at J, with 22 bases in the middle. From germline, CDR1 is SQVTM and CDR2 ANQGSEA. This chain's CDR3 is CSVLWMLGDAAYNEQFF. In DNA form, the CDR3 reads TGCAGCGTTCTATGGATGTTAGGGGATGCGGCCTACAATGAGCAGTTCTTC.

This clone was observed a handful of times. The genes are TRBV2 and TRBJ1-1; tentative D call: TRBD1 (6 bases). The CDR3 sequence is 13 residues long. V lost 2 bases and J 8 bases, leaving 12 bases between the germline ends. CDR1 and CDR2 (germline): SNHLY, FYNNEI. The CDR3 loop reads CASSERGQREAFF. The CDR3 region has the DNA TGTGCCAGCAGTGAAAGAGGACAGAGAGAAGCTTTCTTT.

The CDR3 protein is CASSPLTDQETQYF. The CDR3 DNA follows: TGTGCCAGCTCACCATTGACAGATCAAGAGACCCAGTACTTC. This sequence joins TRBV18 and TRBJ2-5, with TRBD1 as a possible D gene (5 bases). The CDR3 totals 14 residues. With 2 bases removed from V and 2 bases from J, the gap between germline ends came to 9 bases. The germline V gene has CDR1 KGHSH and CDR2 LQKENI.

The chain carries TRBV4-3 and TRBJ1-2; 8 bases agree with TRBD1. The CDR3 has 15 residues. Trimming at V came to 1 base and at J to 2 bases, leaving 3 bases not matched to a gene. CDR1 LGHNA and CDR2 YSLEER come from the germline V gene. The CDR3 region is CASSQARQGNYGYTF. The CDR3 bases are TGCGCCAGCAGCCAAGCTCGACAGGGGAACTATGGCTACACCTTC.

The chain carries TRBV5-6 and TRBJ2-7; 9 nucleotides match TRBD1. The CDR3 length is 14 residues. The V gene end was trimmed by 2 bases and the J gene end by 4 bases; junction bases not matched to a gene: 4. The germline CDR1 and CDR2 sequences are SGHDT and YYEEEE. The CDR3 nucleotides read TGTGCCAGCAGCTTCGGACAGGGGAGTTACGAGCAGTACTTC. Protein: CASSFGQGSYEQYF. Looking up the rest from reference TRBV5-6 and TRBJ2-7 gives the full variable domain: DAGVTQSPTHLIKTRGQQVTLRCSPKSGHDTVSWYQQALGQGPQFIFQYYEEEERQRGNFPDRFSGHQFPNYSSELNVNALLLGDSALYLCASSFGQGSYEQYFGPGTRLTVT.

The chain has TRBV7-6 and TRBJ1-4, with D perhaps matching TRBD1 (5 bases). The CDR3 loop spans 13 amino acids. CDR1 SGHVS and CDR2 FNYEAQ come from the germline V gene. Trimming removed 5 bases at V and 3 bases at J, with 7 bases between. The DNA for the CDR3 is TGTGCCAGCAGCAGGGGTCCTAATGAAAAACTGTTTTTT. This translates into CASSRGPNEKLFF.

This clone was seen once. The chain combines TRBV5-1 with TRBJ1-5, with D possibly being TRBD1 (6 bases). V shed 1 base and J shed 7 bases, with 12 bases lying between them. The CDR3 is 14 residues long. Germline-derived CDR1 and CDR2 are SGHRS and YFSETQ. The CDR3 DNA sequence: TGCGCCAGCAGCTTGTGGGGGGGCCCCCAGCCCCAGCATTTT. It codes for CASSLWGGPQPQHF.

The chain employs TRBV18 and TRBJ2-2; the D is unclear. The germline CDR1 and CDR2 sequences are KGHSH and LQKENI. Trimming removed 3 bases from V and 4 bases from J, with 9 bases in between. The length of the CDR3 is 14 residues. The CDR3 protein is CASSPQSSTGELFF. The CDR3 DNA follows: TGTGCCAGCTCACCCCAATCCAGCACCGGGGAGCTGTTTTTT.

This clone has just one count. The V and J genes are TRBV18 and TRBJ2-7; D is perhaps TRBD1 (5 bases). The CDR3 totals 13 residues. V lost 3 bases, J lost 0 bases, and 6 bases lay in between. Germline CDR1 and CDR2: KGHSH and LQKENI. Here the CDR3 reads CASSPQGSYEQYF. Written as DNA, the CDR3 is TGTGCCAGCTCACCTCAGGGCTCCTACGAGCAGTACTTC. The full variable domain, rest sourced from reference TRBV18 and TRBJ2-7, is NAGVMQNPRHLVRRRGQEARLRCSPMKGHSHVYWYRQLPEEGLKFMVYLQKENIIDESGMPKERFSAEFPKEGPSILRIQQVVRGDSAAYFCASSPQGSYEQYFGPGTRLTVT.

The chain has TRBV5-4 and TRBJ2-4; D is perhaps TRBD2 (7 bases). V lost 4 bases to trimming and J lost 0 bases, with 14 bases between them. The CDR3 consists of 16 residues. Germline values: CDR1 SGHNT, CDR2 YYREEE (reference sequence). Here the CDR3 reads CASSVGRGKAKNIQYF. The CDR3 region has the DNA TGTGCCAGCAGCGTAGGGAGGGGGAAAGCCAAAAACATTCAGTACTTC.

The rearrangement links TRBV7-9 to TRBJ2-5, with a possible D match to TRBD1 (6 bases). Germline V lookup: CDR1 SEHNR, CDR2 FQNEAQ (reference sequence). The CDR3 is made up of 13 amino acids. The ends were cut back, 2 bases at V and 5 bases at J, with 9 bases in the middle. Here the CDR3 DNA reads TGTGCCAGCAGCTTACCCAGGGGTGAGACCCAGTACTTC. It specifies CASSLPRGETQYF.

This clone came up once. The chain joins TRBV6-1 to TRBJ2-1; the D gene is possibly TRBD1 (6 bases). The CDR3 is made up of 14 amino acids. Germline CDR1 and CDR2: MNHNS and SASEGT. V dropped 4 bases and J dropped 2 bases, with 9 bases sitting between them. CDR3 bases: TGTGCCAGCAGTGTGGACAGCACCTACAATGAGCAGTTCTTC. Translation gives CASSVDSTYNEQFF.

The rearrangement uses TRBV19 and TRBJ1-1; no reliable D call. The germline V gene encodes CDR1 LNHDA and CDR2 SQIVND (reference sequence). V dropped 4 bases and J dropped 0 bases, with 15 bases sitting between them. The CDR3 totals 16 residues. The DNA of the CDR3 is TGTGCCAGTAGTAGGGCGGACGGGATGATGAACACTGAAGCTTTCTTT. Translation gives CASSRADGMMNTEAFF.

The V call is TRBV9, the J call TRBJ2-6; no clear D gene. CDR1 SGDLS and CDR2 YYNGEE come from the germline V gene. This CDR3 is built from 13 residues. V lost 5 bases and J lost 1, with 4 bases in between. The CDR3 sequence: CASRRSGANVLTF. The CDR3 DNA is TGTGCCAGCAGGCGATCTGGGGCCAACGTCCTGACTTTC. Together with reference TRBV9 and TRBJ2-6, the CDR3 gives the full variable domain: DSGVTQTPKHLITATGQRVTLRCSPRSGDLSVYWYQQSLDQGLQFLIQYYNGEERAKGNILERFSAQQFPDLHSELNLSSLELGDSALYFCASRRSGANVLTFGAGSRLTVL.

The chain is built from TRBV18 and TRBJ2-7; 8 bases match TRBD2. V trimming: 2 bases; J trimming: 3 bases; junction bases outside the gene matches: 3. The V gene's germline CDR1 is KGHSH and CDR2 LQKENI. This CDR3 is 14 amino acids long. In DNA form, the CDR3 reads TGTGCCAGCTCACCAGCGGGGGGTCACTACGAGCAGTACTTC. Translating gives CASSPAGGHYEQYF.

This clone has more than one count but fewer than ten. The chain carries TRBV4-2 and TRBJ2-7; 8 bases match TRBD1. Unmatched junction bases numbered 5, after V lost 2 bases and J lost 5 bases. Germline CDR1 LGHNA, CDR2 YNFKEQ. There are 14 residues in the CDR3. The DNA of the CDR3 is TGTGCCAGCAGCCAAACAGGGGGGCGGGACGAGCAGTACTTC. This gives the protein CASSQTGGRDEQYF.